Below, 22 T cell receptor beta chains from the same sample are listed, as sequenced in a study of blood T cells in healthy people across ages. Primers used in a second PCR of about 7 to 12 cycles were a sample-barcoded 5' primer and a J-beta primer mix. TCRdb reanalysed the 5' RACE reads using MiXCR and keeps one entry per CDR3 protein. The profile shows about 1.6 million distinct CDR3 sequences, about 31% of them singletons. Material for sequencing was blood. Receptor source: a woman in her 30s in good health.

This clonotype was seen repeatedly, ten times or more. The CDR3 nucleotides are TGTGCCACCCGGAGTTCTGGGGCCAACGTCCTGACTTTC. It translates to CATRSSGANVLTF. V usage is TRBV10-3 and J usage is TRBJ2-6; D not resolved. Between the trimmed V and J ends, which lost 10 bases and 1 base, there was a span of 8 bases. The CDR3 is made up of 13 amino acids. Germline assignment: CDR1 ENHRY and CDR2 SYGVKD.

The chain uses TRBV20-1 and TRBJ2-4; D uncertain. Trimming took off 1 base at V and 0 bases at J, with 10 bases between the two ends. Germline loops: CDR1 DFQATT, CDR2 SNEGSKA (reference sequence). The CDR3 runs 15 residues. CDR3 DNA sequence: TGCAGTGCTAGAGTCCAAGGGATAGCCAAAAACATTCAGTACTTC. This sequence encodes CSARVQGIAKNIQYF.

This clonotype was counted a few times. The CDR3: CASSFEAGGQEKLFF. In DNA form, the CDR3 reads TGTGCCAGCAGCTTCGAGGCAGGGGGACAAGAAAAACTGTTTTTT. This chain joins TRBV7-2 and TRBJ1-4; 7 bases map to TRBD1. Germline V gene lookup returns CDR1 SGHTA and CDR2 FQGNSA. The ends lost 3 bases at V and 8 bases at J; junction bases unmatched: 9. There are 15 residues in the CDR3.

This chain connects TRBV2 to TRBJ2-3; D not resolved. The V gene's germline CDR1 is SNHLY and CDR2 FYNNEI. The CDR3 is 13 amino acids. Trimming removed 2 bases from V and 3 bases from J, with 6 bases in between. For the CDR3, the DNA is TGTGCCAGCAGTGAATGGCAGACAGATACGCAGTATTTT. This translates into CASSEWQTDTQYF.

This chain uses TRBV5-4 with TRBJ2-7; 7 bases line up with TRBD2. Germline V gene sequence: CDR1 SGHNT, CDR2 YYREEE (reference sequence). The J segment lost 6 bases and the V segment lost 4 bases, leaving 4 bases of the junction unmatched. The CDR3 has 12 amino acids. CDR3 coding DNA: TGTGCCAGCAGCGTGGGACTAAGCGAGCAGTACTTC. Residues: CASSVGLSEQYF.

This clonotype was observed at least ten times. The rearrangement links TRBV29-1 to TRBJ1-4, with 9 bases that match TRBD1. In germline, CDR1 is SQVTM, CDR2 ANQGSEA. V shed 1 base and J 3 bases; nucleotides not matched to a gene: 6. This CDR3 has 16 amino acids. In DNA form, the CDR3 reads TGCAGCGTTGAAGGAACAGGGGGCATGTCTAATGAAAAACTGTTTTTT. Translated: CSVEGTGGMSNEKLFF.

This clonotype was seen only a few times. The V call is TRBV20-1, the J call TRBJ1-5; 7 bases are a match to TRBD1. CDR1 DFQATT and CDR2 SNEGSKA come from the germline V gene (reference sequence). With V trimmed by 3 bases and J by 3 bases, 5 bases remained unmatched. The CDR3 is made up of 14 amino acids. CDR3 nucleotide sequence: TGCAGTGCTAGCACCAGGGGGTACAATCAGCCCCAGCATTTT. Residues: CSASTRGYNQPQHF.

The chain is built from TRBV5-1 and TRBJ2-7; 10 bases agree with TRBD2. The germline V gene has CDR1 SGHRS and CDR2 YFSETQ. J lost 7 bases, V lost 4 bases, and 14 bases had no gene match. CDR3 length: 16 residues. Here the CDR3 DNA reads TGCGCCAGCAGCGGGGGGCCGGGACTAGCGTACAATGAGCAGTACTTC. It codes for CASSGGPGLAYNEQYF.

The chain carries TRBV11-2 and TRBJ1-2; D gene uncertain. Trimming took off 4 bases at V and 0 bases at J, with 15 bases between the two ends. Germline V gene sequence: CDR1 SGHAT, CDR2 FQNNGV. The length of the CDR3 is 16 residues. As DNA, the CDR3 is TGTGCCAGCAGCTCGCTACGACTCACACCTAACTATGGCTACACCTTC. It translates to CASSSLRLTPNYGYTF.

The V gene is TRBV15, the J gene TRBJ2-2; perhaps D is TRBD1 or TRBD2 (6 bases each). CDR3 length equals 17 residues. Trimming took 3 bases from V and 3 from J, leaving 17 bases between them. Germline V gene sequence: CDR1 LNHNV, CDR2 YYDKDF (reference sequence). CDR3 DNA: TGTGCCACCAGCAGCGGGACCGGGGGCGCAGACACCGGGGAGCTGTTTTTT. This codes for CATSSGTGGADTGELFF. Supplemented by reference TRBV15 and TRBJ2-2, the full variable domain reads DAMVIQNPRYQVTQFGKPVTLSCSQTLNHNVMYWYQQKSSQAPKLLFHYYDKDFNNEADTPDNFQSRRPNTSFCFLDIRSPGLGDTAMYLCATSSGTGGADTGELFFGEGSRLTVL.

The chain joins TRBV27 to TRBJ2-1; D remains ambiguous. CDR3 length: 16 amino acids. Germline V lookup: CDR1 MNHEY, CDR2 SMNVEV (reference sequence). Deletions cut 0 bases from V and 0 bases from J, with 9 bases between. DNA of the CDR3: TGTGCCAGCAGTTTATCGATGCTGAGCTCCTACAATGAGCAGTTCTTC. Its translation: CASSLSMLSSYNEQFF.

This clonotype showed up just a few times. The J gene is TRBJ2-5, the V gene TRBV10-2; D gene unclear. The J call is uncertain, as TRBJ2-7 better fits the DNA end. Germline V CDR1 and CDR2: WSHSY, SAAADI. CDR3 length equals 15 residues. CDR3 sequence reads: CASSESMYGLYEQYF. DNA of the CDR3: TGCGCCAGCAGTGAGTCGATGTACGGGCTATACGAGCAGTACTTC.

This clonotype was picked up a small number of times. Here the CDR3 reads CASSYGGLADYEQYF. The CDR3, as DNA: TGTGCCAGCAGTTACGGGGGACTAGCGGACTACGAGCAGTACTTC. The chain joins TRBV6-5 to TRBJ2-7; 11 bases align to TRBD2. CDR3 length equals 15 residues. The V gene's germline CDR1 is MNHEY and CDR2 SVGAGI. Trimming at V came to 2 bases and at J to 3 bases, leaving 3 bases not matched to a gene.

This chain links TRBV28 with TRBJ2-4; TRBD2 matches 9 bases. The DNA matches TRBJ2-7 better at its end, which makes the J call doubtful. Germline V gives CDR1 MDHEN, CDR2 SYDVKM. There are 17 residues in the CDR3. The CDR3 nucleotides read TGTGCCAGCAGGACACCCTTTAGGACTAGCGACCCCTACGAGCAGTACTTC. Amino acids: CASRTPFRTSDPYEQYF.

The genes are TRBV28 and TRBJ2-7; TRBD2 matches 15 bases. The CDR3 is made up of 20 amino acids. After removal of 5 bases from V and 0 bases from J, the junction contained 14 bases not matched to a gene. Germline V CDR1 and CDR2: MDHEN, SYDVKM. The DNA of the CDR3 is TGTGCCAGCAGTCGCCGAGGACTAGCGGGAGGGTCGTCGATCTCCTACGAGCAGTACTTC. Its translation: CASSRRGLAGGSSISYEQYF.

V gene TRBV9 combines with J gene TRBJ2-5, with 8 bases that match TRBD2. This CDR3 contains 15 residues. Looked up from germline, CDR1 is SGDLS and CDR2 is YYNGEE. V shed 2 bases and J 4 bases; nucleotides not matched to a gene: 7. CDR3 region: CASSVRGGGRETQYF. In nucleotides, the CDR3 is TGTGCCAGCAGCGTTCGGGGGGGCGGTCGAGAGACCCAGTACTTC.

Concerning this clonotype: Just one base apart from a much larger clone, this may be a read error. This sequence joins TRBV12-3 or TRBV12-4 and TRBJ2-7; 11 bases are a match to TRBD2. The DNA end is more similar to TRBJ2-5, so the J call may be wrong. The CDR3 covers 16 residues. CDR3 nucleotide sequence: TGTACCAGCAGTCCCTCACTAGCGGGAGCGCATGAGACCCAGTACTTC. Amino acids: CTSSPSLAGAHETQYF.

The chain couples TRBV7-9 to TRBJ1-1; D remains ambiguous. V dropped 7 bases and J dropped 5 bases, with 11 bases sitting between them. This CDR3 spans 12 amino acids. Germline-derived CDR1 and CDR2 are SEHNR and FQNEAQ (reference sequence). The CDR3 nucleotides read TGTGCCAGCAACGGTGTTGGGACTGAAGCTTTCTTT. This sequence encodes CASNGVGTEAFF.

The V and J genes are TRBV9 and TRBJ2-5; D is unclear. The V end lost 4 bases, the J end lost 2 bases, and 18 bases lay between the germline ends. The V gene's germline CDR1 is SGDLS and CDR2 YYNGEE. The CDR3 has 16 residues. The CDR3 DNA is TGTGCCAGCAGCACCTTTGGCGAAGGGCCGCAAGAGACCCAGTACTTC. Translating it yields CASSTFGEGPQETQYF.

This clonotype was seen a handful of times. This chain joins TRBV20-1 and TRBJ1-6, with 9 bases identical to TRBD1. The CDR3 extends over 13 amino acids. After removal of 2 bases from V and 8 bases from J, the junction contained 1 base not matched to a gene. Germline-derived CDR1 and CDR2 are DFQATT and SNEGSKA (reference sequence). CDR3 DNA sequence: TGCAGTGCTAGACGGACAGGGGATTCACCCCTCCACTTT. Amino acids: CSARRTGDSPLHF.

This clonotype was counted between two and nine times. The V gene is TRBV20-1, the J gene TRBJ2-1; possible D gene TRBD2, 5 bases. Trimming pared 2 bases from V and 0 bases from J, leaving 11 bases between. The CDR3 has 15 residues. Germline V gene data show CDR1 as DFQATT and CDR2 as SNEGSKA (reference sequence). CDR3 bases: TGCAGTGCTAGAATGAGGGAGTCCTCCTACAATGAGCAGTTCTTC. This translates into CSARMRESSYNEQFF.

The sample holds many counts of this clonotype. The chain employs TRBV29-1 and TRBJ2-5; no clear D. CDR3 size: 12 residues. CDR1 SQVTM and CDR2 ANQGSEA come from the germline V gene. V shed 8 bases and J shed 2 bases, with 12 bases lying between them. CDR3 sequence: CSMLHSQETQYF. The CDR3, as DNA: TGCAGCATGTTGCACTCTCAAGAGACCCAGTACTTC.